The entry below describes one TCR delta chain. Because the CDR3's place on the DNA is in doubt, the DNA is left out and the CDR3 is given as listed by TCRdb. The sample belongs to a study of gamma-delta chains in newborns, infants, children. Study background: Polyclonal expansion of innate γδ T cells after birth follows microbial exposure.

TCRdb processed the reads again with the CATT caller. Of about 9,200 delta-chain clones in the sample, about 23% were seen once. The V gene's germline CDR1 is NSMFDY and CDR2 ISSIKDK. The length of the CDR3 is 23 amino acids, counting both ends. Sample: blood. This TCR was recovered from a child who was a newborn, infant or young child, either healthy, febrile or measles-vaccinated (not recorded which). The chain recombines TRAV29/DV5 with TRDJ1; no DNA check was done on the table's D call, TRDD3. CDR3 in amino acids: CSVLLCSKRAFWGIPTCTDKLIF.